This T cell receptor (beta chain) was captured in a study of HIV-infected patients and healthy controls. Study-level findings and limits: The study did not determine the donors' HLA types.

Alpha and beta constant-region primers primed reverse transcription of around 500 ng RNA. Separate chain-specific third strand synthesis with multiplexing indices produced the alpha and beta libraries. TCRdb reprocessed the 5' RACE reads with MiXCR, giving one entry per CDR3 protein. The sample gives 15,000 to 20,000 distinct CDR3 sequences, 5% to 6.5% of which show up once; roughly 2% is in the top ten. All unsorted peripheral T cells were captured because whole blood was used without fractionation. This clonotype occurred many times. Its antigen is unidentified. Germline CDR1 reads SEHNR; CDR2 reads FQNEAQ (reference sequence). The V and J ends lost 5 bases and 0 bases, in that order; junction bases with no gene match: 7. This CDR3 comprises 16 residues.

Input material: blood. This TCR was recovered from an adult in good health. V usage is TRBV7-9 and J usage is TRBJ2-4; TRBD1 matches at 7 bases. The CDR3: CASSAGTAIAKNIQYF. For the CDR3, the DNA is TGTGCCAGCAGCGCCGGGACAGCAATAGCCAAAAACATTCAGTACTTC.